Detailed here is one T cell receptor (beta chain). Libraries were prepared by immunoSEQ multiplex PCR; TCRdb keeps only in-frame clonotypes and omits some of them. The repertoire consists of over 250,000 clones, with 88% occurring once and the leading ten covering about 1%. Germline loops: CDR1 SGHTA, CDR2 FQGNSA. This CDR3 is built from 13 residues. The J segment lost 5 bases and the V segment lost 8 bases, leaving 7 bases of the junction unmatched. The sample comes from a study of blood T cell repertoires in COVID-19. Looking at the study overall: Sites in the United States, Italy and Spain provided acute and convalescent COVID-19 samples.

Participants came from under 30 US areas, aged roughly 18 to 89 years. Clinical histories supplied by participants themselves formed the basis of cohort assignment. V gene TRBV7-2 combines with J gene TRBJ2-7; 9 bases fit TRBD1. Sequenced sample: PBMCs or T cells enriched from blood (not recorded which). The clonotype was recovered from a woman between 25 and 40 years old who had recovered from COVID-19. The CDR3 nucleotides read TGTGCCAGCGGCCCTAGGACAGGGGACGAGCAGTACTTC. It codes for CASGPRTGDEQYF. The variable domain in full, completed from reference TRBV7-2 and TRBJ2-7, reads GAGVSQSPSNKVTEKGKDVELRCDPISGHTALYWYRQSLGQGLEFLIYFQGNSAPDKSGLPSDRFSAERTGGSVSTLTIQRTQQEDSAVYLCASGPRTGDEQYFGPGTRLTVT.